What follows describes a single T cell receptor (beta chain). The antigen is undetermined. These data belong to a study of T cell repertoires in cytomegalovirus infection. Study details: Carrying CMV and the relevant HLA type showed in public TCR beta signatures.

Each CDR3 protein is one row after TCRdb ran MiXCR on the reads. The sample includes 54,000 or so distinct CDR3 sequences, 33% seen only once; the top ten take around 70%. Trimming pared 5 bases from V and 8 bases from J, leaving 18 bases between. The CDR3 loop spans 15 amino acids. The sequence came from a human donor in good health (CMV status not recorded). Some clones in this sample may be carry-over from other donors' samples. V and J are TRBV12-3 or TRBV12-4 and TRBJ1-4; D not certain. Input material: PBMCs, sequenced either directly or after in vitro stimulation (not recorded which). Here the CDR3 reads CASSTEWEYDEKLFF. The CDR3 DNA sequence: TGTGCCAGCAGTACGGAGTGGGAATATGACGAAAAACTGTTTTTT.